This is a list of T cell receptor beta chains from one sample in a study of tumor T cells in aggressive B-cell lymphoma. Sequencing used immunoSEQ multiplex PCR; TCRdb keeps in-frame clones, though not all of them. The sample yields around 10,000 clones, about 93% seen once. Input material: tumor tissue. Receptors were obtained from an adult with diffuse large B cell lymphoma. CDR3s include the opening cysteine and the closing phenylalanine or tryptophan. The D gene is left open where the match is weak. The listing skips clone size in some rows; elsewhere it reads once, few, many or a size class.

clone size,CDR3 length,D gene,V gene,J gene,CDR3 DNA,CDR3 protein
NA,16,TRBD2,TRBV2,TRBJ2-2,TGTGCCAGCAGGCTGGAGGGGAGGGGGAACACCGGGGAGCTGTTTTTT,CASRLEGRGNTGELFF
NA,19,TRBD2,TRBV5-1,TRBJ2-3,TGCGCCAGCAGCTTGGCCCCTAGCGGGAGGGTAAGGGGCGGAGATACGCAGTATTTT,CASSLAPSGRVRGGDTQYF
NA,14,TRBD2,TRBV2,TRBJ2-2,TGTGCCAGTGGGGTGGGGGGGTACACCGGGGAGCTGTTTTTT,CASGVGGYTGELFF
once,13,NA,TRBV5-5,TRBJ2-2,TGTGCCAGCAGCTCGACTGTCGCCGGGGAGCTGTTTTTT,CASSSTVAGELFF
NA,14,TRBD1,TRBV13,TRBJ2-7,TGTGCCAGCAGTCTATCAGGGGGCTCCTACGAGCAGTACTTC,CASSLSGGSYEQYF
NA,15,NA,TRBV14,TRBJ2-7,TGTGCCAGCAGCCAGGGTCGGGGAGTTTCCTACGAGCAGTACTTC,CASSQGRGVSYEQYF
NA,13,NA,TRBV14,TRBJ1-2,TGTGCCAGCAGCCGTGGCGGAGGGAATGGCTACACCTTC,CASSRGGGNGYTF
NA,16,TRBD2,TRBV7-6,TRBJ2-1,TGTGCCAGCAGTTTCTCCGGGACTAGCGGGATAAATGAGCAGTTCTTC,CASSFSGTSGINEQFF
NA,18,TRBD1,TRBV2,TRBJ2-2,TGTGCCAGCAGTTCCGGACAGGGGGCCAACGGGTGTCACCGGGGAGCTGTTTTT,CASSSGQGANGCHRGAVF
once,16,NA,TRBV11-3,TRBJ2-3,TGTGCCAGCAGCTTGGGCCTTTCTTCCTTCACAGATACGCAGTATTTT,CASSLGLSSFTDTQYF
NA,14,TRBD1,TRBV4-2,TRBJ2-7,TGTGCCAGCAGCTTACCGGGACAGGTCAACGAGCAGTACTTC,CASSLPGQVNEQYF
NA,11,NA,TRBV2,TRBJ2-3,TGTGCCAGCAGGAGGACAGATACGCAGTATTTT,CASRRTDTQYF
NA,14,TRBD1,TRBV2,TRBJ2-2,TGTGCCAGTTGGACAGGGGCGAACACCGGGGAGCTGTTTTTT,CASWTGANTGELFF
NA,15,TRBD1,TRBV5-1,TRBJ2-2,TGCGCCAGCAGCTTTTTCGGGACAGGCACCGGGGAGCTGTTTTTT,CASSFFGTGTGELFF
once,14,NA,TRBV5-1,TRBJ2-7,TGCGCCAGCAGCCCACAGGGGGGGACCTACGAGCAGTACTTC,CASSPQGGTYEQYF
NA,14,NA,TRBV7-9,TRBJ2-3,TGTGCCAGCAGCTTAGACTTGAGCACAGATACGCAGTATTTT,CASSLDLSTDTQYF
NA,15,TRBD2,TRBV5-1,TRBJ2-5,TGCGCCAGCAGCCTAGGACTAGCGGGACAAGAGACCCAGTACTTC,CASSLGLAGQETQYF
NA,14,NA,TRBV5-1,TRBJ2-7,TGCGCCAGCAGCTTGAGTGGTCTGTCCTACGAGCAGTACTTC,CASSLSGLSYEQYF
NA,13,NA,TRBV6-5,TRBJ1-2,TGTGCCAGCAGTCTAGGACAGTACTATGGCTACACCTTC,CASSLGQYYGYTF
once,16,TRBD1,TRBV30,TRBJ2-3,TGTGCCTGGAGTTCACGGGACAGGGTTAGTACAGATACGCAGTATTTT,CAWSSRDRVSTDTQYF
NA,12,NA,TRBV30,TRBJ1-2,TGTGCCTGGAGACAAACAGGGTTAGGCTACACCTTC,CAWRQTGLGYTF
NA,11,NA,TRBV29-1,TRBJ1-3,TGCAGCGTTGGGACGGGAGACACCATATATTTT,CSVGTGDTIYF
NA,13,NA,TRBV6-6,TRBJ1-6,TGTGCCAGCAGTCCATTCGGGGGTTCACCCCTCCACTTT,CASSPFGGSPLHF
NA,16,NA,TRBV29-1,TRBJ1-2,TGCAGCGTTGAAGCGGATGCAGGGCTTTTTTTATATGGCTACACCTTC,CSVEADAGLFLYGYTF
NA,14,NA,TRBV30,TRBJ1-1,TGTGCCTGGACGAGACAGACAATGAACACTGAAGCTTTCTTT,CAWTRQTMNTEAFF
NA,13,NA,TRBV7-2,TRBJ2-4,TGTGCCAGCAGCAGGGGGATGGGAAACATTCAGTACTTC,CASSRGMGNIQYF
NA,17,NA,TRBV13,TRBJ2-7,TGTGCCAGCAGCTTTATTAGCCCCGGCTGGTTGAGCTACGAGCAGTACTTC,CASSFISPGWLSYEQYF
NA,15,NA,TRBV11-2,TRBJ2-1,TGTGCCAGCAGCCAGGGGGGTTCCACGGTCCATGAGCAGTTCTTC,CASSQGGSTVHEQFF
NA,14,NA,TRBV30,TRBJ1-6,TGTGCCGCCTGGAGTAACTCCTATAATTCACCCCTCCACTTT,CAAWSNSYNSPLHF
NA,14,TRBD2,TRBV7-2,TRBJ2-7,TGTGCCAGCAGCTTACGCACTAGCGGCTACGAGCAGTACTTC,CASSLRTSGYEQYF
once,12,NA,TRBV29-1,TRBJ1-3,TGCAGCGTCAGTGGGAGTGGAAACACCATATATTTT,CSVSGSGNTIYF
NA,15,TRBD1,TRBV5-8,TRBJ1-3,TGTGCCAGCAGCTGGATTGGGACAGCAGGAAACACCATATATTTT,CASSWIGTAGNTIYF
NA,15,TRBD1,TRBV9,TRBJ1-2,TGTGCCAGCAGCGCGACAGGGGGCTTTAACTATGGCTACACCTTC,CASSATGGFNYGYTF
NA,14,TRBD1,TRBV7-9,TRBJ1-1,TGTGCCAGCAGCTTAATCACAGGGGTGACTGAAGCTTTCTTT,CASSLITGVTEAFF
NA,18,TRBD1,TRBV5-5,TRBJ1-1,TGTGCCAGCAGCTCATTGGACAGGGGATTAATCCCGAACACTGAAGCTTTCTTT,CASSSLDRGLIPNTEAFF
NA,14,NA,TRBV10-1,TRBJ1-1,TGCGCCAGCAGTGAGTCGCGGATGAACACTGAAGCTTTCTTT,CASSESRMNTEAFF
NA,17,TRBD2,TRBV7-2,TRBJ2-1,TGTGCCAGCAGCTTAGTAGGCGGGAGGGCAGATTACAATGAGCAGTTCTTC,CASSLVGGRADYNEQFF